The present T cell receptor (beta chain) was sequenced within a study of high-grade serous ovarian cancer treatment subgroups (dated by TCRdb to about 2021). General notes on the study: On average, each sample produced some 14,000 sequencing reads and 6,000 to 8,000 unique TCR beta rearrangements. Under a laparoscopic triage algorithm, patients with high-grade serous ovarian cancer were grouped by complete gross resection or by neoadjuvant chemotherapy response, and the study profiled the TCR beta repertoires of these patients. Each patient contributed one primary tumor and two metastatic tumor samples, giving around 87 samples in total. Of the roughly 30 patients in the cohort, about ten had no residual disease after primary surgery (R0), about ten were excellent NACT responders, and about ten were poor NACT responders.

The 70 to 90 tumor samples underwent high-throughput TCR profiling with ImmunoSEQ. As for the original processing: Richness (unique productive sequences), clonality, evenness and relatedness were included as repertoire diversity metrics, and similarity between samples was assessed with the Bhattacharyya coefficient. In a sensitivity analysis, TCRs with fewer than two reads were excluded, and consistent conclusions were obtained. TCRdb provides this immuneACCESS table in a form limited to in-frame rearrangements. Some clones are lacking; in checked studies, under half of them reflect an unresolved V gene, and why the rest are absent is not known. V and J calls and clone size are as listed in that table; D and trimming were resolved from the DNA. Within this sample are fewer than 9,500 clones, with more than 55% of them counted one time only. The ten most abundant clones make up approximately 6.2% of the sample.

CDR3 length: 15 amino acids, cysteine to phenylalanine. The read is trimmed to its CDR3 DNA, 45 bases read in frame from base 1. The V end loses 2 bases and the J end loses 4 bases, and a stretch of 11 bases separates them. CDR1 and CDR2 are drawn from the germline V gene: SGHTA, FQGNSA. Paper-wide results and their limitations: Repertoire similarity ranging from roughly 0.095 to 0.8 was observed between tumors from the same patient, whereas almost no similarity was observed between different patients. Spatial information was not captured by bulk tumor TCR sequencing, so insight into HGSC tumor complexity and diversity was limited. TCR clonal relatedness showed a positive correlation with neoantigen level and a trend toward positive correlation with copy number variation and mutation load from whole-genome sequencing. TCR repertoire analyses focused on CDR3; CDR1 and CDR2 were not analyzed.

Points on this clone: This receptor's antigen is unknown. Base qualities are missing; no much larger clone stands one base away.

Tumor samples were collected prior to definitive surgery or chemotherapy. Genomic DNA extraction was performed by the MD Anderson Biospecimen Extraction Resource, and TCR sequencing was carried out by the MD Anderson Cancer Genomics Laboratory. The rearranged segments are TRBV7-2 and TRBJ1-4; a tentative D call is TRBD1 (5 bases match). Material for sequencing was tumor tissue. The TCR originated in a human donor with high-grade serous ovarian cancer. The DNA is TGTGCCAGCAGCTTATCTGGGAGGGGTAATGAAAAACTGTTTTTT. This codes for CASSLSGRGNEKLFF.